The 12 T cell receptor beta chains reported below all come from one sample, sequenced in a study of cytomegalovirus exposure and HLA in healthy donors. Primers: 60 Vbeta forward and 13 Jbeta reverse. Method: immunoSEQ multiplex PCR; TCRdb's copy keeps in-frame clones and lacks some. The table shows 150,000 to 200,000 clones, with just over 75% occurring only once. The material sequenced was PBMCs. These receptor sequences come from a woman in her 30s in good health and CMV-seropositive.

CDR3 bases: TGCGCCAGCAGCCAAGATCCCGGACTAGCGGCCAGCTCCTACGAGCAGTACTTC. Its protein product is CASSQDPGLAASSYEQYF. V gene TRBV4-1 combines with J gene TRBJ2-7, with 10 nucleotides matching TRBD2. The V gene end was trimmed by 0 bases and the J gene end by 0 bases; junction bases not matched to a gene: 8. The germline V gene encodes CDR1 MGHRA and CDR2 YSYEKL. This CDR3 spans 18 amino acids.

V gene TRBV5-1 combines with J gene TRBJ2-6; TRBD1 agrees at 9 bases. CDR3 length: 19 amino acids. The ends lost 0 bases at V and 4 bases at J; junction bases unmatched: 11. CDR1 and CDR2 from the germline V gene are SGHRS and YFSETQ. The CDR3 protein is CASSLDDRGSSGGANVLTF. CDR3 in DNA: TGCGCCAGCAGCTTGGATGACAGGGGGTCCTCTGGGGGGGCCAACGTCCTGACTTTC.

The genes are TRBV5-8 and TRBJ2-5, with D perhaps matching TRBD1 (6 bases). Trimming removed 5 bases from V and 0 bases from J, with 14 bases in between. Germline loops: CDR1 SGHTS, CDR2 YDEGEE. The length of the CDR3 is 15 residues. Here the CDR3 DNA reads TGTGCCAGCAGGTGGGGGACAACGTACCAAGAGACCCAGTACTTC. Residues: CASRWGTTYQETQYF.

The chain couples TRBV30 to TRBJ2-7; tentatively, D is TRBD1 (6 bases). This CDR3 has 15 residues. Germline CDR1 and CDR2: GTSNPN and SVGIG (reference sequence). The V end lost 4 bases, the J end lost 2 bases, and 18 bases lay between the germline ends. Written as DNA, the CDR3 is TGTGCCTGGACCAGCAGGGGCCTAACCACCTACGAGCAGTACTTC. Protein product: CAWTSRGLTTYEQYF.

The CDR3, as DNA: TGTGCCAGCAGTAATATAGCGGGGGGACGTGAGACCCAGTACTTC. It translates to CASSNIAGGRETQYF. The rearrangement links TRBV27 to TRBJ2-5, with 10 nucleotides matching TRBD2. Germline CDR1 reads MNHEY; CDR2 reads SMNVEV (reference sequence). The CDR3 has 15 residues. J gave up 5 bases and V 5 bases, and 8 bases lay outside the gene matches.

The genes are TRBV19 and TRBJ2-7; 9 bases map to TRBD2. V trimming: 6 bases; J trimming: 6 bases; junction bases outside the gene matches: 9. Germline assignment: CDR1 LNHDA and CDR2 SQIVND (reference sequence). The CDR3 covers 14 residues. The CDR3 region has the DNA TGTGCCAGTAGCTACGGCGGGAGGGTGGGCGAGCAGTACTTC. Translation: CASSYGGRVGEQYF.

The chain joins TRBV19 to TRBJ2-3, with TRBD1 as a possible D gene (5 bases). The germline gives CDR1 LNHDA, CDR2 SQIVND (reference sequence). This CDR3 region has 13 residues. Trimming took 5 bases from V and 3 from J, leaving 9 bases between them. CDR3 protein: CASSYQGTDTQYF. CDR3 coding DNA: TGTGCCAGTAGTTACCAGGGAACAGATACGCAGTATTTT.

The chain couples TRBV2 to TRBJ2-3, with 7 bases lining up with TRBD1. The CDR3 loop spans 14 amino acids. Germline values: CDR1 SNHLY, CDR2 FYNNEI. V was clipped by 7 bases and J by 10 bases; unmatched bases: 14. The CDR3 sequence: CASNEGGENPSQYF. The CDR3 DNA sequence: TGTGCCAGCAACGAAGGGGGCGAGAACCCCTCGCAGTATTTT.

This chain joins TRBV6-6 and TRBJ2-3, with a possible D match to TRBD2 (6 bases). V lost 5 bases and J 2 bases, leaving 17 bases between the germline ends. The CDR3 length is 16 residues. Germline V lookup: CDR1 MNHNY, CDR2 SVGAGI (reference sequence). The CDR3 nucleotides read TGTGCCAGCAGTCTCCCTAACGGGGGATTCACAGATACGCAGTATTTT. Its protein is CASSLPNGGFTDTQYF.

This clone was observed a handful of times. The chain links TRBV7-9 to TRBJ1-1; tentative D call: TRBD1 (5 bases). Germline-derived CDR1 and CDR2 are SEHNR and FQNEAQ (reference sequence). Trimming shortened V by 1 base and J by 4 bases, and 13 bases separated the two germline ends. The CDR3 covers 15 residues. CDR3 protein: CASSLEGRAVTEAFF. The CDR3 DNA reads TGTGCCAGCAGCTTAGAGGGCAGGGCGGTCACTGAAGCTTTCTTT.

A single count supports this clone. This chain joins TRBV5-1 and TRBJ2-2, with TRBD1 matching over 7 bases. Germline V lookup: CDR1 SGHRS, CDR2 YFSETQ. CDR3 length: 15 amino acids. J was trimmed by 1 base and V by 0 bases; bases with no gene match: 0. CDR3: CASSLGQGNTGELFF. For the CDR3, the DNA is TGCGCCAGCAGCTTGGGACAGGGGAACACCGGGGAGCTGTTTTTT.

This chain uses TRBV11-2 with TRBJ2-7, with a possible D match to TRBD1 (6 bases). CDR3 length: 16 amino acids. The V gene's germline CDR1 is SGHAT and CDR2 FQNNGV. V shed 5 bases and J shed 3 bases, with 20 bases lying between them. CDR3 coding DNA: TGTGCCAGCAGCCTCCGGCTCTTCCAGGGGATCTACGAGCAGTACTTC. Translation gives CASSLRLFQGIYEQYF.